This note documents a single T cell receptor beta chain sequence. Its antigen is as yet unknown. Unstimulated Tregs (CD4+CD25+CD127-) and CD4+CD25- non-Tregs were sorted from PBMCs. This record comes from a study of Tregs in tolerant kidney transplant recipients. Study conclusions and caveats: No direct test of biological reproducibility was done here. Validation in larger populations is needed because few patients were studied.

Libraries were prepared by immunoSEQ multiplex PCR; TCRdb keeps only in-frame clonotypes and omits some of them. Of roughly 250,000 clones detected, roughly 80% appear once; the ten largest clones hold less than 0.75%. The CDR3 extends over 14 amino acids. From germline, CDR1 is SGHNT and CDR2 YYREEE (reference sequence). Germline trimming cut 4 bases from V and 8 bases from J; bases unmatched to any gene: 10. This clonotype was sampled from a human donor in good health. Material for sequencing was CD4+ T cells from blood. This sequence joins TRBV5-4 and TRBJ1-2, with 8 positions matching TRBD1. CDR3 residues: CASSTNQGAQGYTF. As DNA, the CDR3 is TGTGCCAGCAGCACCAACCAGGGGGCGCAGGGCTACACCTTC. Using reference TRBV5-4 and TRBJ1-2 for the parts outside the CDR3, the full variable domain is ETGVTQSPTHLIKTRGQQVTLRCSSQSGHNTVSWYQQALGQGPQFIFQYYREEENGRGNFPPRFSGLQFPNYSSELNVNALELDDSALYLCASSTNQGAQGYTFGSGTRLTVV.